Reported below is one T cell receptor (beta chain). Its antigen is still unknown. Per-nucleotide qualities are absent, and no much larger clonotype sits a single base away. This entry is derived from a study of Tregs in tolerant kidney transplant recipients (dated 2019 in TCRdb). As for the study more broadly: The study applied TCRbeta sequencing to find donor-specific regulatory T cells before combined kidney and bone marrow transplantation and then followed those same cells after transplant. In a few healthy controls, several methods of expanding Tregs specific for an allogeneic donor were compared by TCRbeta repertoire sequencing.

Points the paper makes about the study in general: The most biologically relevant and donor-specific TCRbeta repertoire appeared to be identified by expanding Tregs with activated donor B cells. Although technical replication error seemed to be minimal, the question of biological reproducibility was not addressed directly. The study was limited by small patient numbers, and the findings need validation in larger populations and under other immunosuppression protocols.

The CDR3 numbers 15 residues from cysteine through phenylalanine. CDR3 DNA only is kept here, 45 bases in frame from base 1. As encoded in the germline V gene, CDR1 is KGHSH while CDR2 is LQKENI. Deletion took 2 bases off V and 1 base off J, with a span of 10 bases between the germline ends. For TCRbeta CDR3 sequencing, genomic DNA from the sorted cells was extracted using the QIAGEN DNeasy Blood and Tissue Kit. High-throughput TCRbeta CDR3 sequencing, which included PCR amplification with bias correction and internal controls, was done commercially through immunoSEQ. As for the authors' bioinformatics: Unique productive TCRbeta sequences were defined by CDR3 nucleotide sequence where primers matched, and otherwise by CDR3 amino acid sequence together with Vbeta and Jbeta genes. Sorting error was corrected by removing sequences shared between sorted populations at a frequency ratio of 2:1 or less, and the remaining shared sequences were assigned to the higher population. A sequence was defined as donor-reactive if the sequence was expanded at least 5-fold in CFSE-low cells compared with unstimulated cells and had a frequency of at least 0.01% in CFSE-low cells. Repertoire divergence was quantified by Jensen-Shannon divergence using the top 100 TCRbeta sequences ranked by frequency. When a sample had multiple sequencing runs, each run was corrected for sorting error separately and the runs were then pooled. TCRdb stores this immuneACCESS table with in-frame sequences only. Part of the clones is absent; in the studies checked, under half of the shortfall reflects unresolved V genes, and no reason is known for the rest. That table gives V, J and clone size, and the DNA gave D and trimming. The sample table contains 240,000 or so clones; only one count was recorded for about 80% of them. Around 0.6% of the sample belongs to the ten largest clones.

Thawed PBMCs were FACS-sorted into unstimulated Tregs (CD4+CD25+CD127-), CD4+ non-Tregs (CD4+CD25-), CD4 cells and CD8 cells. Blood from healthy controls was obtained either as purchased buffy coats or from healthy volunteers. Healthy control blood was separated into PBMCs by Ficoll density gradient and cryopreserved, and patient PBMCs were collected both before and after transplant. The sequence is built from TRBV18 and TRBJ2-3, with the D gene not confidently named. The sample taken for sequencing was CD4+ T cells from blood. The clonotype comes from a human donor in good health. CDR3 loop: CASSPGVVGTDTQYF. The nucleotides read TGTGCCAGCTCACCAGGGGTGGTTGGCACAGATACGCAGTATTTT.